This T cell receptor beta chain was recovered during a study of CD8 T cells in Susac syndrome. On this clonotype itself: The junction departs from the called germline gene at one end, perhaps through a read error.

Random hexamers served to reverse transcribe roughly 0.45 to 1 ug RNA. The immunoSEQ assay covered 54 Vbeta and 13 Jbeta segments for CDR3. One entry per CDR3 protein, called by TCRdb with MiXCR from the immunoSEQ multiplex PCR reads. Seen here are around 59,000 distinct CDR3 sequences, approximately 94% observed once, and the top ten hold about 0.21%. TCR beta sequencing covered blood CD8+ and CD4+ T cells. This CDR3 is built from 14 residues. The germline V gene encodes CDR1 PRHDT and CDR2 FYEKMQ (reference sequence). The receptor comes from a human donor in good health. The chain carries TRBV13 and TRBJ2-1, with TRBD1 matching 9 bases. Sequenced input: CD8+ T cells from PBMCs. The CDR3 DNA sequence: TGTGCCAGCAGCCTAGGACAGGGGCCCAATGAGCAGTTCTTC. Protein product: CASSLGQGPNEQFF.